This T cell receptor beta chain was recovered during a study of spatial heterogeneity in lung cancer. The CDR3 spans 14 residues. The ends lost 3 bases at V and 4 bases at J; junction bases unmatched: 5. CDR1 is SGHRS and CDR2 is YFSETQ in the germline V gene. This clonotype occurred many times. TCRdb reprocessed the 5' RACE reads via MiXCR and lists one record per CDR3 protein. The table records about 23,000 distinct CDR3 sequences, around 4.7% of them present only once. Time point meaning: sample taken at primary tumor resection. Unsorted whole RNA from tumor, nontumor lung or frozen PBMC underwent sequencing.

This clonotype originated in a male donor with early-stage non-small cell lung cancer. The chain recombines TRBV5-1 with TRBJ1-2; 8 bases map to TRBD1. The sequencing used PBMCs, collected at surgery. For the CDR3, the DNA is TGCGCCAGCAGCTCCGGACAGGGCGTCTATGGCTACACCTTC. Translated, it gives CASSSGQGVYGYTF.